This record covers a single T cell receptor (beta chain). Its antigen remains unidentified. The data originate from a study of T-cell memory formation after mild COVID-19. TCRdb ran MiXCR on the 5' RACE reads and lists one entry per CDR3 protein. The sample holds approximately 100,000 distinct CDR3 sequences, roughly 25% seen once. Study-level findings and limits: Contracting clones from day 15 to 85 showed balanced CD4/CD8; later expanders favored CD4+.

Sequencing was carried out using PBMCs or a T cell subset sorted from them (not recorded which). This TCR was recovered from a man between 18 and 35 years old who had mild COVID-19 (a few samples of this study predate the infection). Cell type and time point are not known.

CDR3 region: CASSPLGKRETQYF. CDR3 sequence (DNA): TGTGCCAGCAGCCCCCTTGGGAAGAGGGAGACCCAGTACTTC. V usage is TRBV7-2 and J usage is TRBJ2-5; D is uncertain. This CDR3 is 14 amino acids long. V dropped 5 bases and J dropped 5 bases, with 15 bases sitting between them. Germline V gene sequence: CDR1 SGHTA, CDR2 FQGNSA.